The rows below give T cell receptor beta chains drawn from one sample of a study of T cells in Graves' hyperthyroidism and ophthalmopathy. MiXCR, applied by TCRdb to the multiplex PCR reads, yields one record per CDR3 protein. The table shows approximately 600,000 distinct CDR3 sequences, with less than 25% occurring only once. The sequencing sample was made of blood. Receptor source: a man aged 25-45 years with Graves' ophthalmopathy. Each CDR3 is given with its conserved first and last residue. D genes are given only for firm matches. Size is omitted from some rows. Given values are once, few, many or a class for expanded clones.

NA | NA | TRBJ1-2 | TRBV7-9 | CASSLVSGEHGYTF | TGTGCCAGCAGCTTAGTGTCAGGGGAGCATGGCTACACCTTC
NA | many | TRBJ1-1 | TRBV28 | CASTIQGSEAFF | TGTGCCAGCACCATACAGGGTTCTGAAGCTTTCTTT
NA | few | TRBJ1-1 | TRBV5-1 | CASSLGRGKTNTEAFF | TGCGCCAGCAGCTTGGGTAGAGGCAAAACGAACACTGAAGCTTTCTTT
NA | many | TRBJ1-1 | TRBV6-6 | CASSYPGGGDEAFF | TGTGCCAGCAGTTACCCGGGGGGAGGGGATGAAGCTTTCTTT
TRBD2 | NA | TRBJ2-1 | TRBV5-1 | CASSLAVSVPAGASEQFF | TGCGCCAGCAGCTTGGCCGTTTCCGTTCCAGCGGGGGCGAGTGAGCAGTTCTTC
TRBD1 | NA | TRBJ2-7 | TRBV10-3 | CAIGYRDSFSYEQYF | TGTGCCATCGGGTATAGGGACAGCTTCTCCTACGAGCAGTACTTC
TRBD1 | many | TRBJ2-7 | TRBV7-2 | CASSERTGRTYEQYF | TGTGCCAGCAGCGAGCGGACAGGGAGGACCTACGAGCAGTACTTC
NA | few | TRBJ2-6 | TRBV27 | CASSLSYPGVNVLTF | TGTGCCAGCAGTTTATCGTATCCCGGGGTCAACGTCCTGACTTTC
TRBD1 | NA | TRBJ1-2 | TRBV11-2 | CASSQEGTVDGYTF | TGTGCCAGCAGCCAGGAGGGGACAGTAGATGGCTACACCTTC
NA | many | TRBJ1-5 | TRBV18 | CASSPSGDNQPQHF | TGTGCCAGCTCACCGTCGGGGGACAATCAGCCCCAGCATTTT
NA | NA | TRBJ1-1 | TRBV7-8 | CASSNGRILNTEAFF | TGTGCCAGCAGCAATGGACGGATACTTAACACTGAAGCTTTCTTT
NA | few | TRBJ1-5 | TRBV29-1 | CSVYTGIPNQPQHF | TGCAGCGTTTACACAGGGATCCCCAATCAGCCCCAGCATTTT
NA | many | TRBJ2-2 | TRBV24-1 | CATSRGPTGELFF | TGTGCCACCAGTAGAGGTCCTACCGGGGAGCTGTTTTTT
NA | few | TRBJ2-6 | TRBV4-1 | CASSQVDSGANVLTF | TGCGCCAGCAGCCAAGTAGACTCTGGGGCCAACGTCCTGACTTTC
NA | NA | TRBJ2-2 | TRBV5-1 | CASRAPSGTGELFF | TGCGCCAGCAGGGCCCCCTCAGGCACCGGGGAGCTGTTTTTT
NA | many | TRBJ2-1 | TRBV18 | CASSPLAKEQFF | TGTGCCAGCTCACCCTTAGCTAAAGAGCAGTTCTTC
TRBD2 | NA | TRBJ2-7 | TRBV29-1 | CSVAGTSGREPAYEQYF | TGCAGCGTTGCGGGGACTAGCGGGAGAGAGCCGGCCTACGAGCAGTACTTC
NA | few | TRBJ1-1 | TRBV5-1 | CASSFLTDMNTEAFF | TGCGCCAGCAGCTTTTTGACAGACATGAACACTGAAGCTTTCTTT
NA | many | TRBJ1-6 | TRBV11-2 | CASSLAGQTNSPLHF | TGTGCCAGCAGCTTAGCAGGACAGACGAATTCACCCCTCCACTTT
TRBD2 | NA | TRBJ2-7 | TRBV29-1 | CSVEDLTGGPREQYF | TGCAGCGTTGAAGATCTAACGGGAGGGCCTCGGGAGCAGTACTTC
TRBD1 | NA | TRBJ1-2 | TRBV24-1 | CATSDSGGVEDYGYTF | TGTGCCACCAGTGATTCAGGGGGGGTAGAGGACTATGGCTACACCTTC
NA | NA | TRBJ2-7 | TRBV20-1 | CSAPKGPYEQYF | TGCAGTGCCCCTAAAGGACCCTACGAGCAGTACTTC
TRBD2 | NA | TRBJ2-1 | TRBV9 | CASSPGTSRTSGLRFEQFF | TGTGCCAGCAGCCCAGGGACATCGCGGACTAGCGGCCTGAGGTTTGAGCAGTTCTTC